The 24 T cell receptor beta chains presented below share a single source sample, sequenced in a study of T cell changes during pregnancy in multiple sclerosis. Only in-frame clones appear in the TCRdb table, and some are missing; sequencing was by immunoSEQ multiplex PCR. Of about 57,000 clones listed, roughly 92% are singletons. The sequencing here drew on CD4+ T cells from peripheral blood mononuclear cells, taken in the third trimester of pregnancy. These receptors originate from a female donor with multiple sclerosis, enrolled in a pregnancy study.

This chain links TRBV18 with TRBJ2-1; D is perhaps TRBD1 (5 bases). Trimming took 0 bases from V and 7 from J, leaving 10 bases between them. There are 14 residues in the CDR3. CDR1 is KGHSH, CDR2 LQKENI, per germline. CDR3 amino acids: CASSPPSRVNEQFF. In DNA, the CDR3 is TGTGCCAGCTCACCACCGAGCAGGGTTAATGAGCAGTTCTTC.

The chain has TRBV19 and TRBJ1-6, with TRBD1 as a possible D gene (5 bases). The germline CDR1 and CDR2 sequences are LNHDA and SQIVND (reference sequence). The CDR3 is 16 residues long. V lost 5 bases and J lost 10, with 21 bases in between. In DNA, the CDR3 is TGTGCCAGTAGTGCTCGGCCGGGACTGGGGGGATCACCCCTCCACTTT. It specifies CASSARPGLGGSPLHF.

The chain employs TRBV18 and TRBJ1-1; 10 bases match TRBD1. The V segment lost 6 bases and the J segment 1 base; nucleotides outside the gene matches: 5. Germline loops: CDR1 KGHSH, CDR2 LQKENI. The CDR3 spans 15 residues. The CDR3 region has the DNA TGTGCCAGCTCCCTGGGGACAGGGGCGAACACTGAAGCTTTCTTT. Residues: CASSLGTGANTEAFF.

This CDR3 is CASTKAGGIDTQYF. CDR3 bases: TGTGCCAGCACCAAAGCGGGGGGCATAGATACGCAGTATTTT. The chain is built from TRBV6-5 and TRBJ2-3; TRBD2 aligns across 9 bases. V lost 7 bases, J lost 5 bases, and 7 bases stayed unmatched. The CDR3 totals 14 residues. Germline CDR1 is MNHEY and CDR2 is SVGAGI.

V and J are TRBV19 and TRBJ2-3, with TRBD2 matching 14 bases. Germline V gene data show CDR1 as LNHDA and CDR2 as SQIVND (reference sequence). V shed 4 bases, J shed 2 bases, and the junction held 2 bases outside the gene matches. CDR3 length: 16 residues. The CDR3 nucleotides read TGTGCCAGTAGTAAGGGACTAGCGGGGGTCACAGATACGCAGTATTTT. Amino acids: CASSKGLAGVTDTQYF. Variable domain in full (rest from reference TRBV19 and TRBJ2-3): DGGITQSPKYLFRKEGQNVTLSCEQNLNHDAMYWYRQDPGQGLRLIYYSQIVNDFQKGDIAEGYSVSREKKESFPLTVTSAQKNPTAFYLCASSKGLAGVTDTQYFGPGTRLTVL.

The rearrangement uses TRBV5-5 and TRBJ2-7; TRBD2 aligns across 10 bases. Germline values: CDR1 SGHKS, CDR2 YYEKEE (reference sequence). The CDR3 is made up of 16 amino acids. V was pared by 0 bases and J by 0 bases, with 3 bases of the junction left unmatched. DNA of the CDR3: TGTGCCAGCAGCTTGGGTTTAGCGGGGGGCTCCTACGAGCAGTACTTC. Its translation: CASSLGLAGGSYEQYF.

This sequence joins TRBV7-2 and TRBJ1-2; D remains unclear. Germline assignment: CDR1 SGHTA and CDR2 FQGNSA. With 4 bases removed from V and 4 bases from J, the gap between germline ends came to 19 bases. The CDR3 has 16 residues. This CDR3 reads CASSSQALGVSYGYTF. As DNA, the CDR3 is TGTGCCAGCAGCTCCCAAGCGCTGGGAGTGAGCTATGGCTACACCTTC.

The V gene is TRBV27, the J gene TRBJ1-4, with 10 bases identical to TRBD1. The J segment lost 4 bases and the V segment lost 5 bases, leaving 7 bases of the junction unmatched. CDR3 length: 16 amino acids. Looked up from germline, CDR1 is MNHEY and CDR2 is SMNVEV (reference sequence). The CDR3 nucleotides read TGTGCCAGCAGTCGGACAGGGGGGACTATTAATGAAAAACTGTTTTTT. Amino acids: CASSRTGGTINEKLFF.

The chain links TRBV7-9 to TRBJ2-5, with TRBD2 as a possible D gene (5 bases). This CDR3 spans 13 amino acids. Trimming shortened V by 6 bases and J by 4 bases, and 12 bases separated the two germline ends. The germline CDR1 and CDR2 sequences are SEHNR and FQNEAQ (reference sequence). The CDR3 DNA is TGTGCCAGCAGTCGGGGTGGTCCAGAGACCCAGTACTTC. Residues: CASSRGGPETQYF.

This sequence joins TRBV7-2 and TRBJ1-2; weak D call: TRBD1 (6 bases). V lost 5 bases, J lost 2 bases, and 18 bases lay in between. Germline CDR1 reads SGHTA; CDR2 reads FQGNSA. This CDR3 contains 16 residues. The CDR3 DNA is TGTGCCAGCAGCCCCAGGCAGGGGCTCAGGAACTATGGCTACACCTTC. Its translation: CASSPRQGLRNYGYTF.

The rearrangement joins TRBV10-3 to TRBJ1-2; a possible D gene is TRBD1 (6 bases). V lost 4 bases and J lost 8, with 14 bases in between. The germline V gene encodes CDR1 ENHRY and CDR2 SYGVKD. There are 13 residues in the CDR3. CDR3 coding DNA: TGTGCCATCAGTGGAGAAGGGGGTCGAGGCTACACCTTC. Amino acid sequence: CAISGEGGRGYTF.

The rearrangement uses TRBV6-4 and TRBJ1-1, with 9 bases lining up with TRBD1. V lost 7 bases to trimming and J lost 4 bases; unmatched junction nucleotides: 4. Germline values: CDR1 MRHNA, CDR2 SNTAGT. This CDR3 is 13 amino acids long. The CDR3 loop reads CASKQGASTEAFF. CDR3 coding DNA: TGTGCCAGCAAACAGGGGGCGAGCACTGAAGCTTTCTTT.

The rearrangement uses TRBV10-3 and TRBJ2-1, with 15 nucleotides matching TRBD2. The V and J ends lost 8 bases and 6 bases, in that order; junction bases with no gene match: 5. The CDR3 has 15 amino acids. Germline-derived CDR1 and CDR2 are ENHRY and SYGVKD. The CDR3 loop is CAISGLAGGLNEQFF. The CDR3 coding sequence is TGTGCCATCTCGGGACTAGCGGGGGGACTCAATGAGCAGTTCTTC.

The J gene is TRBJ2-7, the V gene TRBV5-8; 8 nucleotides line up with TRBD1. From germline, CDR1 is SGHTS and CDR2 YDEGEE. V trimming: 6 bases; J trimming: 0 bases; junction bases outside the gene matches: 8. The CDR3 is 15 amino acids. The CDR3 spells CASTGQDLTSYEQYF. The CDR3, as DNA: TGTGCCAGCACGGGACAGGATTTAACCTCCTACGAGCAGTACTTC.

The V and J genes are TRBV9 and TRBJ2-5; tentative D call: TRBD2 (5 bases). V was shortened by 0 bases and J by 5 bases, with 17 bases between the two germline ends. Germline V gene lookup returns CDR1 SGDLS and CDR2 YYNGEE. The CDR3 contains 16 residues. The CDR3 DNA sequence: TGTGCCAGCAGCGTAGTTCCAGGAGGTGCGGTGGAGACCCAGTACTTC. Amino acid sequence: CASSVVPGGAVETQYF.

This rearrangement joins TRBV7-9 to TRBJ2-5; TRBD1 is a possible D gene (6 bases). The CDR3 covers 14 residues. The germline gives CDR1 SEHNR, CDR2 FQNEAQ (reference sequence). Trimming shortened V by 5 bases and J by 7 bases, and 17 bases separated the two germline ends. The CDR3 region is CASSLGWDIGTQYF. CDR3 in DNA: TGTGCCAGCAGCCTGGGGTGGGACATTGGGACCCAGTACTTC.

This clone has just one count. This chain uses TRBV7-7 with TRBJ1-1; no clear D. Germline-derived CDR1 and CDR2 are SSHAT and FNYEAQ (reference sequence). CDR3 length equals 13 residues. V was cut by 3 bases and J by 0 bases, with 5 bases left in between. CDR3 DNA sequence: TGTGCCAGCAGCTTCCAGTTGAACACTGAAGCTTTCTTT. Translation gives CASSFQLNTEAFF. Supplemented by reference TRBV7-7 and TRBJ1-1, the full variable domain reads GAGVSQSPRYKVTKRGQDVTLRCDPISSHATLYWYQQALGQGPEFLTYFNYEAQPDKSGLPSDRFSAERPEGSISTLTIQRTEQRDSAMYRCASSFQLNTEAFFGQGTRLTVV.

The V call is TRBV4-3, the J call TRBJ1-1; the D gene is possibly TRBD1 (6 bases). Germline CDR1 reads LGHNA; CDR2 reads YSLEER. Trimming stripped 1 base from V and 5 bases from J, with 14 bases between. CDR3 length equals 15 residues. The CDR3 loop is CASSQVGGRGTEAFF. CDR3 nucleotide sequence: TGCGCCAGCAGCCAAGTTGGGGGCAGGGGAACTGAAGCTTTCTTT.

The gene calls are TRBV9 and TRBJ1-1, with 7 positions matching TRBD1. CDR3 length: 18 amino acids. Germline loops: CDR1 SGDLS, CDR2 YYNGEE. V lost 0 bases, J lost 0 bases, and 11 bases stayed unmatched. DNA for the CDR3: TGTGCCAGCAGCGTAGGTTCCCGACAGGGTGGCGTGAACACTGAAGCTTTCTTT. As protein: CASSVGSRQGGVNTEAFF.

V usage is TRBV5-1 and J usage is TRBJ1-1; 7 bases are a match to TRBD1. The CDR3 runs to 14 residues. V gave up 2 bases and J gave up 11 bases; unmatched junction bases: 12. Per the germline V gene, CDR1 is SGHRS and CDR2 is YFSETQ. CDR3 coding DNA: TGCGCCAGCAGCTTACCCGGGACAGCCGTTTCGGCTTTCTTT. Amino acids: CASSLPGTAVSAFF. Combining the CDR3 with reference TRBV5-1 and TRBJ1-1 gives the whole variable domain KAGVTQTPRYLIKTRGQQVTLSCSPISGHRSVSWYQQTPGQGLQFLFEYFSETQRNKGNFPGRFSGRQFSNSRSEMNVSTLELGDSALYLCASSLPGTAVSAFFGQGTRLTVV.

The J gene is TRBJ2-5, the V gene TRBV30; perhaps TRBD2 as D (6 bases). Germline V gene lookup returns CDR1 GTSNPN and CDR2 SVGIG (reference sequence). CDR3 length: 13 amino acids. In DNA, the CDR3 is TGTGCGAGTACGTCGGGAGCTCAAGAGACCCAGTACTTC. This translates into CASTSGAQETQYF.

This chain joins TRBV4-1 and TRBJ2-1, with a weak D call TRBD2 (6 bases). Germline V gives CDR1 MGHRA, CDR2 YSYEKL. CDR3 length equals 15 residues. V was clipped by 1 base and J by 6 bases, with 13 bases between them. The CDR3 here is CASSQGGVGINEQFF. CDR3 sequence (DNA): TGCGCCAGCAGCCAAGGCGGGGTAGGGATCAATGAGCAGTTCTTC.

The chain combines TRBV5-5 with TRBJ2-1; possibly TRBD2 for D (5 bases). The V end lost 2 bases, the J end lost 9 bases, and 6 bases lay between the germline ends. This CDR3 is built from 11 residues. Germline V gene lookup returns CDR1 SGHKS and CDR2 YYEKEE (reference sequence). CDR3 nucleotide sequence: TGTGCCAGCAGCTTAGGGAGTGAGCAGTTCTTC. Its protein is CASSLGSEQFF. Looking up the rest from reference TRBV5-5 and TRBJ2-1 gives the full variable domain: DAGVTQSPTHLIKTRGQQVTLRCSPISGHKSVSWYQQVLGQGPQFIFQYYEKEERGRGNFPDRFSARQFPNYSSELNVNALLLGDSALYLCASSLGSEQFFGPGTRLTVL.

This rearrangement joins TRBV18 to TRBJ1-3; D not resolved. CDR3 length equals 16 residues. Germline V lookup: CDR1 KGHSH, CDR2 LQKENI. The V gene lost 5 bases and the J gene lost 1 base, with 15 bases spanning the gap. The CDR3 coding sequence is TGTGCCAGCTCATCACTCCCAGTCGCATCTGGAAACACCATATATTTT. Its translation is CASSSLPVASGNTIYF.